This entry features one T cell receptor beta chain sequence. The data are from a study of shared clonotypes between healthy human individuals. Generated by immunoSEQ multiplex PCR, the TCRdb table keeps only in-frame clones and is missing some. This table has about 480,000 clones, over 60% appearing once. This CDR3 has 15 residues. The V segment lost 3 bases and the J segment 6 bases; nucleotides outside the gene matches: 7. In germline, CDR1 is SGHRS, CDR2 YFSETQ. The sequence came from a woman aged 40 to 50 in good health. Some clones in this sample may be carry-over from other donors' samples. The rearrangement uses TRBV5-1 and TRBJ1-5; 9 bases map to TRBD1. The specimen sequenced was PBMCs. The CDR3 region has the DNA TGCGCCAGCAGCTCGGATACAGGGGGCTTTCAGCCCCAGCATTTT. It yields the protein CASSSDTGGFQPQHF.